This note documents a single TCR beta chain sequence. Antigen unknown. The V gene's germline CDR1 is SGHTA and CDR2 FQGNSA. V was clipped by 11 bases and J by 3 bases; unmatched bases: 14. This CDR3 has 16 amino acids. The method was immunoSEQ multiplex PCR; TCRdb's version includes in-frame clones alone and lacks a portion of them. The sample lists some 450,000 clones, about 90% seen once, with more than 3.5% in the top ten. Noted treatment: 19 received Ad26.COV2.S at low or high dose, single or two shots; a few received placebo; per-sample allocation not given. Sampling took place 63 days after the first vaccine or placebo injection. This specimen belongs to a study of Ad26.COV2.S vaccination and SARS-CoV-2 variants. Study-wide context: Intramuscular Ad26.COV2.S at 5x10^10 or 1x10^11 viral particles.

The study's findings and limits: Breadth, reportedly substantial, characterized the spike-specific CD8+ and CD4+ T cell responses after vaccination.

The sequencing used peripheral blood, collected in a trial of Ad26.COV2.S vaccine versus placebo. The TCR comes from a person between 18 and 65 years old who received the Ad26.COV2.S COVID-19 vaccine or a placebo. This chain connects TRBV7-2 to TRBJ2-2; TRBD2 agrees at 8 bases. This CDR3 is CALSFGSGIHTGELFF. The CDR3, as DNA: TGTGCCCTAAGCTTCGGTAGCGGGATCCACACCGGGGAGCTGTTTTTT.